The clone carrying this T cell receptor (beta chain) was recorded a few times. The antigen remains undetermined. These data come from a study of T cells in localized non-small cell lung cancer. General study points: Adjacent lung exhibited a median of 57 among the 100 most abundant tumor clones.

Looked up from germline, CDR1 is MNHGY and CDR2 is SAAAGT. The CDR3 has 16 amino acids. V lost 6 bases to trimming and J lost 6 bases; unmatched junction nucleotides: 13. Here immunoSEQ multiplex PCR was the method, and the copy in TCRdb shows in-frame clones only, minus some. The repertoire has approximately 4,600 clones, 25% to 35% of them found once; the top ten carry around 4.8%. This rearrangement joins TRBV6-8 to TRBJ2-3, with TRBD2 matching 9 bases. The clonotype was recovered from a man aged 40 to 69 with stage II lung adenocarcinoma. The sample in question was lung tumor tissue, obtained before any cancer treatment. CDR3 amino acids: CASRKQGVAGADTQYF. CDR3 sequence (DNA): TGTGCCAGCAGGAAGCAGGGGGTAGCGGGAGCCGATACGCAGTATTTT.